Listed below are T cell receptor beta chains from one sample, sequenced in a study of blood T cell repertoires in COVID-19. Method: immunoSEQ multiplex PCR; TCRdb's copy keeps in-frame clones and lacks some. The repertoire includes 15,000 to 20,000 clones, nearly 90% of them detected once, and 49% sits in the top ten. Source material: peripheral blood. These receptors originate from a human donor in a cohort sampled during active COVID-19. CDR3s include the opening cysteine and the closing phenylalanine or tryptophan. The order of the fields is V gene, D gene, clone size, J gene, CDR3 protein, CDR3 DNA. The D gene is left open where the match is weak. Clone sizes are given selectively: once, few, many, or a class where the clone is expanded.

V gene: TRBV7-3
D gene: TRBD2
clone size: -
J gene: TRBJ2-5
CDR3 protein: CASSQAGRGETQYF
CDR3 DNA: TGTGCCAGCAGCCAAGCGGGGAGAGGAGAGACCCAGTACTTC

V gene: TRBV14
D gene: TRBD1
clone size: -
J gene: TRBJ1-3
CDR3 protein: CASSPKGQPWAGNTIYF
CDR3 DNA: TGTGCCAGCAGCCCTAAGGGACAGCCATGGGCTGGAAACACCATATATTTT

V gene: TRBV6-5
D gene: -
clone size: -
J gene: TRBJ2-1
CDR3 protein: CASRRASYNEQFF
CDR3 DNA: TGTGCCAGCCGGAGGGCCTCATACAATGAGCAGTTCTTC

V gene: TRBV7-2
D gene: TRBD1
clone size: once
J gene: TRBJ2-4
CDR3 protein: CASSLVQGDNIQYF
CDR3 DNA: TGTGCCAGCAGCTTAGTACAGGGGGACAACATTCAGTACTTC

V gene: TRBV15
D gene: TRBD2
clone size: -
J gene: TRBJ2-3
CDR3 protein: CATSGRSGGRTDTQYF
CDR3 DNA: TGTGCCACCAGCGGGCGCAGCGGGGGGCGCACAGATACGCAGTATTTT

V gene: TRBV11-2
D gene: -
clone size: once
J gene: TRBJ2-7
CDR3 protein: CASSSQFGTYEQYF
CDR3 DNA: TGTGCCAGCAGTAGCCAGTTCGGTACCTACGAGCAGTACTTC

V gene: TRBV2
D gene: -
clone size: -
J gene: TRBJ2-2
CDR3 protein: CASSGRSTGELFF
CDR3 DNA: TGTGCCAGCAGTGGTCGGTCTACCGGGGAGCTGTTTTTT

V gene: TRBV5-1
D gene: -
clone size: once
J gene: TRBJ2-3
CDR3 protein: CASSLGDTQYF
CDR3 DNA: TGCGCCAGCAGCCTAGGAGATACGCAGTATTTT

V gene: TRBV19
D gene: TRBD2
clone size: -
J gene: TRBJ2-1
CDR3 protein: CASSPKRGSNEQFF
CDR3 DNA: TGTGCCAGTAGTCCCAAGCGGGGAAGCAATGAGCAGTTCTTC

V gene: TRBV9
D gene: -
clone size: -
J gene: TRBJ1-2
CDR3 protein: CASSVDPTPWGGNYGYTF
CDR3 DNA: TGTGCCAGCAGCGTAGACCCCACCCCTTGGGGGGGAAACTATGGCTACACCTTC

V gene: TRBV5-1
D gene: TRBD1
clone size: -
J gene: TRBJ1-2
CDR3 protein: CASSPTGGPNYGYTF
CDR3 DNA: TGCGCCAGCAGCCCTACAGGGGGGCCAAACTATGGCTACACCTTC

V gene: TRBV9
D gene: -
clone size: few
J gene: TRBJ2-2
CDR3 protein: CASSVAPTRSGELFF
CDR3 DNA: TGTGCCAGCAGCGTAGCTCCCACTAGATCCGGGGAGCTGTTTTTT

V gene: TRBV19
D gene: -
clone size: -
J gene: TRBJ1-2
CDR3 protein: CASSFDQGSGYGYTF
CDR3 DNA: TGTGCCAGTAGTTTCGACCAGGGGTCGGGGTATGGCTACACCTTC

V gene: TRBV5-1
D gene: -
clone size: -
J gene: TRBJ2-3
CDR3 protein: CASSLGSLGPTDTQYF
CDR3 DNA: TGCGCCAGCAGCTTGGGTTCTCTGGGGCCCACAGATACGCAGTATTTT

V gene: TRBV2
D gene: TRBD1
clone size: -
J gene: TRBJ1-1
CDR3 protein: CASRKTKTGANTEAFF
CDR3 DNA: TGTGCCAGCAGAAAAACTAAGACAGGGGCGAACACTGAAGCTTTCTTT

V gene: TRBV24-1
D gene: TRBD2
clone size: -
J gene: TRBJ2-1
CDR3 protein: CATSDSTSGGRSEQFF
CDR3 DNA: TGTGCCACCAGTGATTCGACTAGCGGGGGGCGGAGTGAGCAGTTCTTC

V gene: TRBV5-4
D gene: TRBD2
clone size: -
J gene: TRBJ2-1
CDR3 protein: CASSLGQRGRRKNEQFF
CDR3 DNA: TGTGCCAGCAGCTTGGGTCAGCGGGGGCGCCGAAAAAATGAGCAGTTCTTC

V gene: TRBV7-7
D gene: TRBD1
clone size: -
J gene: TRBJ2-5
CDR3 protein: CASSLGTGVQETQYF
CDR3 DNA: TGTGCTAGCAGCTTAGGGACAGGGGTCCAAGAGACCCAGTACTTC

V gene: TRBV27
D gene: TRBD1
clone size: once
J gene: TRBJ1-2
CDR3 protein: CASSPGGTVYGYTF
CDR3 DNA: TGTGCCAGCAGTCCGGGGGGGACAGTGTATGGCTACACCTTC

V gene: TRBV7-2
D gene: -
clone size: -
J gene: TRBJ2-6
CDR3 protein: CASSFSSGANVLTF
CDR3 DNA: TGTGCCAGCAGCTTTAGCTCTGGGGCCAACGTCCTGACTTTC

V gene: TRBV30
D gene: -
clone size: -
J gene: TRBJ1-4
CDR3 protein: CAWSPPPGSTNEKLFF
CDR3 DNA: TGTGCCTGGAGTCCCCCCCCGGGTTCAACTAATGAAAAACTGTTTTTT

V gene: TRBV10-3
D gene: -
clone size: -
J gene: TRBJ2-3
CDR3 protein: CAISEGRTDTQYF
CDR3 DNA: TGTGCCATCTCGGAGGGGCGAACAGATACGCAGTATTTT

V gene: TRBV2
D gene: TRBD1
clone size: -
J gene: TRBJ1-6
CDR3 protein: CASSEGRQGPLHF
CDR3 DNA: TGTGCCAGCAGTGAAGGGAGACAGGGACCCCTCCACTTT